This T cell receptor (beta chain) was recorded in a study of cytomegalovirus exposure and HLA in healthy donors. This clone was seen only once. This PCR relied on a set of 60 Vbeta primers and 13 Jbeta primers. Method: immunoSEQ multiplex PCR; TCRdb's copy keeps in-frame clones and lacks some. The data hold roughly 140,000 clones, with 64% observed a single time. Sequenced sample: PBMCs. This clonotype was sampled from a woman in her 30s in good health and CMV-seropositive.

The CDR3 region has the DNA TGCGCCAGCAGCTTGGGACAGGGGGCCCACCAGCCCCAGCATTTT. Translating it yields CASSLGQGAHQPQHF. This chain links TRBV5-1 with TRBJ1-5, with 10 bases lining up with TRBD1. The J segment lost 7 bases and the V segment lost 0 bases, leaving 4 bases of the junction unmatched. Germline CDR1 SGHRS, CDR2 YFSETQ. The CDR3 totals 15 residues.